The 2 T cell receptor beta chains reported below all come from one sample, sequenced in a study of blood T cell repertoires in COVID-19. Profiled with immunoSEQ multiplex PCR; TCRdb holds only in-frame clones, not every one. The table has about 55,000 clones, 70% to 90% seen once. Sample: peripheral blood. Source of these receptors: a man older than 75 with acute or convalescent COVID-19.

The gene calls are TRBV6-4 and TRBJ2-5; D perhaps matches TRBD2 (5 bases). Germline values: CDR1 MRHNA, CDR2 SNTAGT. The length of the CDR3 is 15 residues. V lost 3 bases to trimming and J lost 3 bases, with 14 bases between them. The CDR3 DNA reads TGTGCCAGCAGTGAAAGCGGAGTAACAAAAGAGACCCAGTACTTC. This encodes CASSESGVTKETQYF.

V is TRBV19 and J is TRBJ1-2; 12 positions agree with TRBD1. There are 16 residues in the CDR3. Germline values: CDR1 LNHDA, CDR2 SQIVND (reference sequence). J was trimmed by 4 bases and V by 3 bases; bases with no gene match: 6. This chain's CDR3 is CASSIRGQGASYGYTF. The CDR3 coding sequence is TGTGCCAGTAGTATCCGGGGACAGGGGGCGAGCTATGGCTACACCTTC.